A selection of T cell receptor beta chains follows, all from one sample in a study of T cell changes during pregnancy in multiple sclerosis. Assay used: immunoSEQ multiplex PCR; TCRdb lists only in-frame clones, some missing. Among tens of thousands of clones, about 92% were seen once, and the ten largest hold around 0.43%. Sequenced here: CD4+ T cells from peripheral blood mononuclear cells, sampled after pregnancy. All receptors come from a female donor with multiple sclerosis, enrolled in a pregnancy study. Both conserved end residues are part of each CDR3.

len,j_gene,v_gene,CDR3aa
14,TRBJ1-2,TRBV2,CASSEQGGNYGYTF
15,TRBJ1-5,TRBV2,CASSEGQGGNQPQHF
14,TRBJ2-7,TRBV7-8,CASSGMRQTYEQYF
13,TRBJ2-2,TRBV6-5,CASSYRGTGELFF
16,TRBJ2-2,TRBV4-1,CASSQDPTGGTGELFF
13,TRBJ2-5,TRBV18,CASSPNREETQYF
16,TRBJ2-2,TRBV19,CASSGFAGLSTGELFF
16,TRBJ2-7,TRBV21-1,CASSDGGLAGPYEQYF
14,TRBJ2-3,TRBV19,CASRSGHNTDTQYF
12,TRBJ2-5,TRBV5-1,CASSKAGETQYF
15,TRBJ1-4,TRBV7-7,CASSPVTATNEKLFF
14,TRBJ1-1,TRBV6-5,CASRDRGANTEAFF
17,TRBJ2-2,TRBV6-1,CASSAGPGLAPGGELFF
18,TRBJ2-3,TRBV4-1,CASSQGLRQGPGTDTQYF
12,TRBJ2-3,TRBV7-9,CASGRESDTQYF
14,TRBJ2-7,TRBV7-8,CASSLGEVGYEQYF
15,TRBJ2-1,TRBV6-6,CASSYTGGLWDEQFF
18,TRBJ1-3,TRBV4-1,CASSQDSNGFGRGNTIYF
16,TRBJ2-2,TRBV7-2,CASSFYLAVDTGELFF
14,TRBJ1-2,TRBV6-1,CASSIAGDNYGYTF
14,TRBJ2-5,TRBV5-1,CASSRLPGQETQYF
14,TRBJ1-1,TRBV13,CASSLYGGALLAFF
18,TRBJ2-7,TRBV6-1,CASSEGFLGSGVRYEQYF
17,TRBJ2-6,TRBV6-1,CASSVMGQGSGANVLTF
15,TRBJ1-5,TRBV6-1,CASSPISTGNQPQHF
16,TRBJ1-4,TRBV19,CASRHRGQGSNEKLFF
14,TRBJ1-1,TRBV27,CASSFKGGITEAFF
17,TRBJ2-6,TRBV10-3,CAISPDRPYSGANVLTF
14,TRBJ1-4,TRBV6-1,CASRADSANEKLFF
14,TRBJ2-3,TRBV9,CASSLQVNTDTQYF
14,TRBJ1-5,TRBV6-6,CASSGEWGNQPQHF
14,TRBJ2-1,TRBV2,CASNGLAGSNEQFF
16,TRBJ2-7,TRBV5-1,CASSETSGKDGREQYF
16,TRBJ2-3,TRBV18,CASSPISGKSTDTQYF
14,TRBJ2-3,TRBV5-1,CASTRQGAGDTQYF
16,TRBJ1-1,TRBV10-1,CASSESNLGANTEAFF
11,TRBJ2-1,TRBV6-5,CASSRRNEQFF
16,TRBJ1-3,TRBV6-5,CASSYSGQGVRNTIYF
15,TRBJ2-3,TRBV10-3,CAISEGQGLTDTQYF
16,TRBJ2-7,TRBV4-2,CASSQVVRGRDYEQYF
15,TRBJ2-7,TRBV11-2,CASSETGVSPYEQYF
18,TRBJ2-7,TRBV14,CASSQDFGRGTSGREQYF
13,TRBJ1-2,TRBV6-5,CASSWGEDYGYTF
17,TRBJ2-2,TRBV7-2,CASSLGVDRVNTGELFF
18,TRBJ2-3,TRBV28,CASSAPQGREPLTDTQYF
14,TRBJ1-1,TRBV28,CASSLPGQGAKAFF
15,TRBJ1-1,TRBV5-6,CASSPTGKGYTEAFF
14,TRBJ2-5,TRBV5-1,CASSLVLDGETQYF
15,TRBJ2-5,TRBV30,CAWRRGTGEWETQYF
15,TRBJ2-1,TRBV19,CASKKDPGEYNEQFF
17,TRBJ2-1,TRBV5-1,CASSSGLAELSYNEQFF
14,TRBJ1-1,TRBV7-9,CASSLDPGGTEAFF
16,TRBJ2-7,TRBV6-6,CASSARPGQGTYEQYF
15,TRBJ2-1,TRBV15,CATSRESGGALVQFF
15,TRBJ2-3,TRBV6-1,CASSSGTSGSITQYF
15,TRBJ2-5,TRBV7-8,CASSSQDRGQETQYF
13,TRBJ2-5,TRBV18,CASSRDSQETQYF